Each of the 5 T cell receptor beta chains below was sequenced from the same sample in a study of shared T cell receptors in the human thymus. The assay was immunoSEQ multiplex PCR, and TCRdb's table has in-frame clones only and misses some. The sample comprises almost 550,000 clones, 78% of which are singletons, and roughly 0.013% rests with the top ten. Another study also made use of these data, one on human thymus T cells.

Sequencing was done on a sample of thymocytes. The receptors come from a boy younger than two with a congenital heart defect.

This sequence joins TRBV7-9 and TRBJ2-3, with TRBD2 identical over 15 bases. The CDR3 is 18 residues long. The trim removed 5 bases at V and 4 bases at J, leaving 10 bases unmatched. The germline V gene has CDR1 SEHNR and CDR2 FQNEAQ (reference sequence). The CDR3 loop is CASSPRGLAGGQADTQYF. The CDR3 region has the DNA TGTGCCAGCAGCCCACGTGGACTAGCGGGAGGGCAGGCAGATACGCAGTATTTT.

This clone occurred a few times. CDR3 region: CASSQIPTGNTEAFF. The CDR3 DNA sequence: TGTGCCAGCAGCCAAATTCCGACAGGGAACACTGAAGCTTTCTTT. The J gene is TRBJ1-1, the V gene TRBV4-2, with a possible D match to TRBD1 (6 bases). CDR3 length equals 15 residues. CDR1 and CDR2 from the germline V gene are LGHNA and YNFKEQ. V was cut by 2 bases and J by 1 base, with 11 bases left in between.

The V gene is TRBV11-2, the J gene TRBJ2-3; the match to TRBD1 covers 9 bases. Germline V gene data show CDR1 as SGHAT and CDR2 as FQNNGV. The CDR3 runs to 14 residues. After removal of 4 bases from V and 5 bases from J, the junction contained 4 bases not matched to a gene. CDR3 in amino acids: CASSSQGAGDTQYF. The DNA for the CDR3 is TGTGCCAGCAGCTCACAGGGGGCGGGAGATACGCAGTATTTT.

The chain carries TRBV4-1 and TRBJ2-7; 8 positions agree with TRBD2. The CDR3 has 19 amino acids. In germline, CDR1 is MGHRA, CDR2 YSYEKL. The J segment lost 6 bases and the V segment lost 1 base, leaving 20 bases of the junction unmatched. The CDR3 DNA reads as TGCGCCAGCAGCCAAGTCTCGGGGGGGGGAGCGGGAGACTGCTTCGAGCAGTACTTC. Amino acids: CASSQVSGGGAGDCFEQYF.

This sequence joins TRBV14 and TRBJ2-2, with TRBD2 matching 7 bases. The V gene end was trimmed by 1 base and the J gene end by 0 bases; junction bases not matched to a gene: 5. CDR1 is SGHDN, CDR2 FVKESK, per germline. This CDR3 region has 17 residues. CDR3 DNA sequence: TGTGCCAGCAGCCAAGGGGGTGGACTAGCGAACACCGGGGAGCTGTTTTTT. Its protein product is CASSQGGGLANTGELFF.